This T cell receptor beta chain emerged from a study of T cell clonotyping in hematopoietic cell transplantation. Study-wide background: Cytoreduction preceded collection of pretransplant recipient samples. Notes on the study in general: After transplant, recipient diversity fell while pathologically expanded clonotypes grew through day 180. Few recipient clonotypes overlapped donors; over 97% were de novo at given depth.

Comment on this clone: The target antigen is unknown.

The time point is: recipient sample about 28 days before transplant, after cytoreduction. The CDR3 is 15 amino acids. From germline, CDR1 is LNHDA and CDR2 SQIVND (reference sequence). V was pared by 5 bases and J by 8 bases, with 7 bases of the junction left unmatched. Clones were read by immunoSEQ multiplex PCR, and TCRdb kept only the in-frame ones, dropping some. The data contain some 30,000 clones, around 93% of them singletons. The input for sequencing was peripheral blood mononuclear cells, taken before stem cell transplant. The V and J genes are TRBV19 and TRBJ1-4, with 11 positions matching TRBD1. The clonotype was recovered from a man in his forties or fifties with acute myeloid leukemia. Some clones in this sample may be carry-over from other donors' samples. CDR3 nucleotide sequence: TGTGCCAGTAGTGTCAGGACAGGGGGCGGCGAAAAACTGTTTTTT. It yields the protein CASSVRTGGGEKLFF. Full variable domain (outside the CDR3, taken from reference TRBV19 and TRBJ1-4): DGGITQSPKYLFRKEGQNVTLSCEQNLNHDAMYWYRQDPGQGLRLIYYSQIVNDFQKGDIAEGYSVSREKKESFPLTVTSAQKNPTAFYLCASSVRTGGGEKLFFGSGTQLSVL.